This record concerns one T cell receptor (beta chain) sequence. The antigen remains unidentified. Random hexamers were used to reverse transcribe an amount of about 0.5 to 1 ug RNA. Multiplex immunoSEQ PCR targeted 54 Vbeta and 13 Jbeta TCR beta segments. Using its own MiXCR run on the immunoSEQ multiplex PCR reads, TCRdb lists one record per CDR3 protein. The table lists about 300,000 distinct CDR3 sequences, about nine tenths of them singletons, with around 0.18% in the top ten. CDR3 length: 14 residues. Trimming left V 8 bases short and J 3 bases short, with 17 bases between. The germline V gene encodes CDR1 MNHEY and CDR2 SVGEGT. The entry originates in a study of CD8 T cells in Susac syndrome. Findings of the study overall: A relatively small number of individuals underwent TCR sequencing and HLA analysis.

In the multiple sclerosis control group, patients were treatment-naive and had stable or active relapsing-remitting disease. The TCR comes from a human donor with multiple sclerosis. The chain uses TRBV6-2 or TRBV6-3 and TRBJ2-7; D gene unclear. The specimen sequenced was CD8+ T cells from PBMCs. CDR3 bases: TGTGCCAGCCGAGTCGCAGGTGCGTACTACGAGCAGTACTTC. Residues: CASRVAGAYYEQYF.